This T cell receptor (beta chain) was sequenced during a study of naive and memory T cell subsets. Both TRBC1 and TRBC2 were covered by a beta constant-region primer of two equimolar oligonucleotides. Nested alpha and beta constant-region primers with the SP2 primer drove four PCR rounds on ligated cDNA. TCRdb passed the UMI-ligation and nested PCR reads through MiXCR, listing each CDR3 protein once. The sample includes more than 95,000 distinct CDR3 sequences, more than 12% of them seen just once. Overall study results and limits: Over 95% of naive TCR sequences appeared only once after error correction, unlike memory subsets. A clonotype means one alpha or beta sequence, not an alpha/beta pair. Naive and memory repertoire findings lacked a ground truth for validation. A few larger clonotypes appeared in naive repertoires, especially CD8, possibly memory cells re-expressing CD45RA.

Alpha and beta libraries were amplified separately from the second PCR onward. Comment on this clonotype: Its antigen is as yet unknown. A much larger clone lies one base from this, so it may be a read error.

The V end was cut by 1 base, the J end by 3 bases, with 3 bases between. The CDR3 contains 12 residues. Germline assignment: CDR1 SGHTA and CDR2 FQGNSA. This clonotype originated in a human donor in good health. Sequenced: naive CD8+ T cells from blood. This chain uses TRBV7-2 with TRBJ1-1; no definite D call. This chain's CDR3 is CASSLGYTEAFF. CDR3 DNA sequence: TGTGCCAGCAGCTTAGGGTACACTGAAGCTTTCTTT.